A single count supports the clone carrying this T cell receptor (beta chain). The CDR3 loop spans 13 amino acids. V shed 8 bases and J shed 7 bases, with 17 bases lying between them. Germline V gene data show CDR1 as LNHDA and CDR2 as SQIVND (reference sequence). This sample was included in a study of blood T cell repertoires in COVID-19. Study-wide background: T cells, B-cell-depleted T cells, or PBMCs provided the cDNA or gDNA that served as material.

Under the authors' procedure: Using reference gene primer amplification, nucleated cell counts were estimated. Only in-frame clones appear in the TCRdb table, and some are missing; sequencing was by immunoSEQ multiplex PCR. Clonal size and the V and J genes are those of that table, whereas D and trimming came from the DNA. This sample has roughly 100,000 clones, with roughly 85% found just once. Sequencing used peripheral blood. V gene TRBV19 combines with J gene TRBJ2-5, with no clear D. The sequence was collected from a man in his fifties or sixties with active COVID-19. CDR3 sequence: CASSSTLGVTQYF. As DNA, the CDR3 is TGTGCCAGTTCCTCGACATTAGGCGTGACCCAGTACTTC.